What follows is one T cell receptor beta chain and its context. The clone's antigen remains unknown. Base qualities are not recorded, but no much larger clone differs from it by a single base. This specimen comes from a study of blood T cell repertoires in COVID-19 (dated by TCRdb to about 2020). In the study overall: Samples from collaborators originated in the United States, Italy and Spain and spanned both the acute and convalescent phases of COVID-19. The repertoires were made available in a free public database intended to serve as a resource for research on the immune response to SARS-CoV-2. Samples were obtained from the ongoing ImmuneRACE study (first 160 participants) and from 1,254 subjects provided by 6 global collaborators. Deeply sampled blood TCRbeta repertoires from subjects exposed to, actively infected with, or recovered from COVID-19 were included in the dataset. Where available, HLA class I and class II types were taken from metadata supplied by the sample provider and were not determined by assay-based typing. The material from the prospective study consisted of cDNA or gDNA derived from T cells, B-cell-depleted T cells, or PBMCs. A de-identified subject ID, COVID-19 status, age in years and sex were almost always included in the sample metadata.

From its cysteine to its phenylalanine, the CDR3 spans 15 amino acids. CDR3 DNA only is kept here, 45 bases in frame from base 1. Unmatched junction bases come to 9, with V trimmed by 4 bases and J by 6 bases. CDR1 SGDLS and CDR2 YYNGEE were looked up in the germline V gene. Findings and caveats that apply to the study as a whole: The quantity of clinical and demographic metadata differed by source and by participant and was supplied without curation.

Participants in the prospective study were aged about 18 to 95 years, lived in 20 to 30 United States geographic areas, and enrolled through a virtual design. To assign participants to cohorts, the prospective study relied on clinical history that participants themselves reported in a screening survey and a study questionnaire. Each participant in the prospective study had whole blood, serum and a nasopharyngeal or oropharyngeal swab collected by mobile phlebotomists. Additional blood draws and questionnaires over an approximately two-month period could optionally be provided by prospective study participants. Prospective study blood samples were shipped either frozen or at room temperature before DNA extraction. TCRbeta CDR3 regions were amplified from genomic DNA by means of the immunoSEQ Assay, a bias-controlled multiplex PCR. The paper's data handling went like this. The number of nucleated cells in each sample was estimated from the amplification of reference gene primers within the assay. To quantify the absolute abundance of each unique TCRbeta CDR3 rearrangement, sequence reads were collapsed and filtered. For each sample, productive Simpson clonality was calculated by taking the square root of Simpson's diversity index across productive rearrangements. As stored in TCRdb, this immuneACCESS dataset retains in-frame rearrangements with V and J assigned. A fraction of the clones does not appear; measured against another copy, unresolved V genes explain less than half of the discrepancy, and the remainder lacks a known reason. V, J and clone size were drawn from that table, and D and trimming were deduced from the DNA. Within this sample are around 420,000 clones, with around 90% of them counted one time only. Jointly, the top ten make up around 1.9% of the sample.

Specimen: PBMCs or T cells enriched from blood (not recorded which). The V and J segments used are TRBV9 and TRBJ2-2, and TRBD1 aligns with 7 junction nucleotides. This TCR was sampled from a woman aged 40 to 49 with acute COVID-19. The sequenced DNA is TGTGCCAGCAGCCCACAGACAGGGTTCTCCGGGGAGCTGTTTTTT. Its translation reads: CASSPQTGFSGELFF.